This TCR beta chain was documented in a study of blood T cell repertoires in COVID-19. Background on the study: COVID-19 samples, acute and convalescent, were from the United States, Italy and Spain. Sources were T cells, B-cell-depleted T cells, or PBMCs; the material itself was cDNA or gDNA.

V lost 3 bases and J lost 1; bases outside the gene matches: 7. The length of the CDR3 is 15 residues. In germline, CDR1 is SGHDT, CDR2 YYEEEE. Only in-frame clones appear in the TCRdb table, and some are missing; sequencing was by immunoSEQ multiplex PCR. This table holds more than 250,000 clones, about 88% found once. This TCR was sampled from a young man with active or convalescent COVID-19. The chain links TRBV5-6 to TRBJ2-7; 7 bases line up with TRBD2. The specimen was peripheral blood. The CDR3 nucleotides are TGTGCCAGCAGCTCCCTGGAGCGGGGATCCTACGAGCAGTACTTC. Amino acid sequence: CASSSLERGSYEQYF.